The 25 T cell receptor beta chains reported below all come from one sample, sequenced in a study of blood T cells in healthy people across ages (dated by TCRdb to 2013 to 2016). The method behind the library was 5' RACE. Sequencing used an Illumina HiSeq 2500. A second roughly 7 to 11 cycle PCR used a sample-barcoded 5' primer and a J-beta primer mix. TCRdb's own reprocessing of the public reads used fastp at Q25 and MiXCR and kept productive beta chains. Every distinct CDR3 protein forms one entry, paired with its most common genes and DNA. The sample yields 650,000 to 1,000,000 distinct CDR3 sequences; about 36% were counted once. Of the sample, roughly 13% falls within the top ten clones. Specimen: blood. The source is a man younger than 35 in good health.

This clonotype was detected only a few times. This chain joins TRBV2 and TRBJ2-6; no clear D. CDR3 length equals 16 residues. The ends were cut back, 3 bases at V and 0 bases at J, with 9 bases in the middle. The V gene's germline CDR1 is SNHLY and CDR2 FYNNEI. CDR3 sequence (DNA): TGTGCCAGCAGTGAGGACGGTTTCTCTGGGGCCAACGTCCTGACTTTC. It specifies CASSEDGFSGANVLTF.

The chain employs TRBV20-1 and TRBJ2-5, with no clear D. The CDR3 sequence is 11 residues long. Germline-derived CDR1 and CDR2 are DFQATT and SNEGSKA (reference sequence). Trimming took off 3 bases at V and 7 bases at J, with 9 bases between the two ends. For the CDR3, the DNA is TGCAGTGCTAGGGTACCAGGGACCCAGTACTTC. Residues: CSARVPGTQYF.

This chain joins TRBV7-9 and TRBJ1-5; TRBD1 is a possible D gene (6 bases). The V end lost 8 bases, the J end lost 2 bases, and 13 bases lay between the germline ends. CDR3 length: 14 residues. The germline gives CDR1 SEHNR, CDR2 FQNEAQ (reference sequence). The CDR3 loop reads CASYRVFCNQPQHF. CDR3 DNA sequence: TGTGCCAGCTACAGGGTTTTTTGCAATCAGCCCCAGCATTTT.

The sample holds many counts of this clonotype. The chain has TRBV20-1 and TRBJ2-5; 11 positions match TRBD2. CDR3 length: 12 residues. Looked up from germline, CDR1 is DFQATT and CDR2 is SNEGSKA (reference sequence). CDR3 loop: CSLAGGVETQYF. The CDR3 DNA is TGCAGCCTAGCGGGGGGTGTAGAGACCCAGTACTTC.

The CDR3 sequence: CASSSYRDNEQFF. The DNA of the CDR3 is TGTGCCAGCAGCTCCTACAGGGACAATGAGCAGTTCTTC. The gene calls are TRBV3-1 and TRBJ2-1; a weak D match, TRBD1 (6 bases). Trimming took off 5 bases at V and 5 bases at J, with 10 bases between the two ends. This CDR3 is 13 amino acids long. From germline, CDR1 is LGHDT and CDR2 YNNKEL (reference sequence).

In the case of this clonotype: Germline is not matched at one junction end, which may reflect a read error. This chain connects TRBV28 to TRBJ2-1; D is uncertain. This CDR3 contains 15 residues. Germline CDR1 MDHEN, CDR2 SYDVKM. This CDR3 reads CASSLIRAPYSEQFF. CDR3 nucleotides: TGTGCCAGCAGTTTAATTCGGGCCCCCTACAGTGAGCAGTTCTTC.

The chain is built from TRBV7-2 and TRBJ2-7; D call uncertain. CDR1 and CDR2 from the germline V gene are SGHTA and FQGNSA. Trimming took off 1 base at V and 0 bases at J, with 13 bases between the two ends. The CDR3 sequence is 16 residues long. The CDR3 sequence: CASSLVVGGSSYEQYF. Here the CDR3 DNA reads TGTGCCAGCAGCTTAGTAGTGGGCGGTAGCTCCTACGAGCAGTACTTC.

The rearrangement links TRBV18 to TRBJ1-6; D is ambiguous. Germline CDR1 reads KGHSH; CDR2 reads LQKENI. Trimming removed 4 bases from V and 5 bases from J, with 9 bases in between. There are 14 residues in the CDR3. CDR3 region: CASSLRGDNSPLHF. DNA of the CDR3: TGTGCCAGCTCACTCCGTGGAGATAATTCACCCCTCCACTTT. The full variable domain, in which reference TRBV18 and TRBJ1-6 provide the parts outside the CDR3, is NAGVMQNPRHLVRRRGQEARLRCSPMKGHSHVYWYRQLPEEGLKFMVYLQKENIIDESGMPKERFSAEFPKEGPSILRIQQVVRGDSAAYFCASSLRGDNSPLHFGNGTRLTVT.

This chain connects TRBV7-2 to TRBJ2-7; TRBD2 agrees at 12 bases. In germline, CDR1 is SGHTA, CDR2 FQGNSA. The CDR3 is 16 amino acids. Trimming took 5 bases from V and 7 from J; bases not matched to a gene: 12. CDR3 nucleotide sequence: TGTGCCAGCAGCCTGGCTAGCGGGGGGGGCCTTACTGAGCAGTACTTC. The encoded protein is CASSLASGGGLTEQYF.

The CDR3 DNA reads as TGTGCCAGCAGTCCCAGGACAGGGCGACAAGCTTTCTTT. Translating gives CASSPRTGRQAFF. The chain couples TRBV12-3 or TRBV12-4 to TRBJ1-1, with TRBD1 matching 8 bases. The length of the CDR3 is 13 residues. Unmatched junction bases numbered 8, after V lost 5 bases and J lost 9 bases.

The J gene is TRBJ1-1, the V gene TRBV18, with D unclear. Germline CDR1 and CDR2: KGHSH and LQKENI. CDR3 length: 12 amino acids. Trimming removed 2 bases from V and 6 bases from J, with 7 bases in between. The DNA of the CDR3 is TGTGCCAGCTCACCAGGGTCGTCTGAAGCTTTCTTT. This sequence encodes CASSPGSSEAFF.

This clonotype has more than one count but fewer than ten. The rearrangement uses TRBV4-3 and TRBJ2-7; the D call may be TRBD1 or TRBD2 (6 bases each). The length of the CDR3 is 16 residues. Germline V gene lookup returns CDR1 LGHNA and CDR2 YSLEER. Deletions cut 0 bases from V and 0 bases from J, with 12 bases between. The CDR3 sequence is CASSQDARDNSYEQYF. The CDR3 nucleotides read TGCGCCAGCAGCCAAGATGCGCGGGACAACTCCTACGAGCAGTACTTC.

This clonotype was seen at least ten times. This rearrangement joins TRBV20-1 to TRBJ2-3, with TRBD1 matching 8 bases. Germline V gene lookup returns CDR1 DFQATT and CDR2 SNEGSKA (reference sequence). With V trimmed by 6 bases and J by 3 bases, 11 bases remained unmatched. The CDR3 runs 15 residues. The CDR3: CSALTGTGRTDTQYF. CDR3 bases: TGCAGTGCCCTCACAGGGACAGGACGGACAGATACGCAGTATTTT.

This clonotype has a count of ten or more. The V and J genes are TRBV4-3 and TRBJ2-1; D not resolved. CDR3 size: 13 residues. Germline loops: CDR1 LGHNA, CDR2 YSLEER. V lost 0 bases and J lost 8, with 8 bases in between. CDR3 DNA: TGCGCCAGCAGCCAAGATGGCGTGTATGAGCAGTTCTTC. As protein: CASSQDGVYEQFF.

The chain is built from TRBV27 and TRBJ2-5; D call uncertain. The CDR3 is 14 amino acids. Trimming stripped 6 bases from V and 11 bases from J, with 22 bases between. Germline V CDR1 and CDR2: MNHEY, SMNVEV (reference sequence). The CDR3 reads CASSLHEAPQEQYF. CDR3 bases: TGTGCCAGCAGCCTTCACGAGGCCCCACAAGAGCAGTACTTC.

This chain links TRBV5-1 with TRBJ2-5, with 7 bases identical to TRBD1. The CDR3 length is 14 residues. CDR1 and CDR2 from the germline V gene are SGHRS and YFSETQ. The junction had 13 bases not matched to a gene; V was cut back by 3 bases and J by 11 bases. CDR3 sequence: CASSWGTDRNEQYF. DNA of the CDR3: TGCGCCAGCAGCTGGGGGACAGATCGCAATGAGCAGTACTTC.

A remark on this clonotype: One base away lies a much larger clone, so this may be a sequencing read error. V is TRBV7-2 and J is TRBJ2-5; tentative D call: TRBD1 (6 bases). V was trimmed by 0 bases and J by 4 bases, leaving 18 bases between them. CDR1 and CDR2 from the germline V gene are SGHTA and FQGNSA. The CDR3 runs 17 residues. In DNA form, the CDR3 reads TGTGCCAGCAGCTTAGCGTGGCGGACAGCCAGCCGAGAGACCCAGTACTTC. It codes for CASSLAWRTASRETQYF.

V gene TRBV20-1 combines with J gene TRBJ2-3; the match to TRBD1 covers 7 bases. Looked up from germline, CDR1 is DFQATT and CDR2 is SNEGSKA (reference sequence). V lost 2 bases and J lost 9; bases outside the gene matches: 8. The CDR3 sequence is 13 residues long. The CDR3 loop is CSARSPGGSTQYF. CDR3 bases: TGCAGTGCTAGAAGCCCAGGGGGATCGACGCAGTATTTT.

Ten or more counts support this clonotype. The rearrangement links TRBV9 to TRBJ1-6, with a tentative D call TRBD1 (5 bases). V was trimmed by 4 bases and J by 7 bases, leaving 12 bases between them. Germline V lookup: CDR1 SGDLS, CDR2 YYNGEE. This CDR3 contains 14 residues. CDR3 DNA sequence: TGTGCCAGCAGCCTCACGGGACCGAATTCACCCCTCCACTTT. Translated: CASSLTGPNSPLHF.

This clonotype was picked up a small number of times. The CDR3 reads CASSLGTSSGELFF. The CDR3 region has the DNA TGTGCCAGCAGCCTCGGGACCTCGAGCGGGGAGCTGTTTTTT. V and J are TRBV14 and TRBJ2-2; D could derive from TRBD1 or TRBD2 (5 bases each). Germline V lookup: CDR1 SGHDN, CDR2 FVKESK. This CDR3 comprises 14 residues. V was pared by 4 bases and J by 7 bases, with 13 bases between.

The chain couples TRBV7-2 to TRBJ1-4; TRBD1 is a possible D gene (6 bases). With 6 bases removed from V and 11 bases from J, the gap between germline ends came to 25 bases. The CDR3 length is 16 residues. Germline CDR1 is SGHTA and CDR2 is FQGNSA. CDR3: CASRAEEQGPTGKLFF. The DNA for the CDR3 is TGTGCCAGCAGGGCGGAAGAACAGGGCCCCACGGGGAAACTGTTTTTT. Together with reference TRBV7-2 and TRBJ1-4, the CDR3 gives the full variable domain: GAGVSQSPSNKVTEKGKDVELRCDPISGHTALYWYRQSLGQGLEFLIYFQGNSAPDKSGLPSDRFSAERTGGSVSTLTIQRTQQEDSAVYLCASRAEEQGPTGKLFFGSGTQLSVL.

This clonotype was recorded a few times. The chain is built from TRBV2 and TRBJ1-2; a possible D gene is TRBD1 (5 bases). Germline lookup yields CDR1 SNHLY and CDR2 FYNNEI. The CDR3 consists of 14 residues. Trimming stripped 4 bases from V and 0 bases from J, with 9 bases between. The CDR3 DNA follows: TGTGCCAGCAGTGGAGGGGAGACTAACTATGGCTACACCTTC. Residues: CASSGGETNYGYTF.

This clonotype was recorded a few times. The rearrangement links TRBV7-2 to TRBJ1-2; D perhaps matches TRBD1 (5 bases). The germline V gene encodes CDR1 SGHTA and CDR2 FQGNSA. The CDR3 is 17 residues long. Deletions cut 5 bases from V and 4 bases from J, with 23 bases between. For the CDR3, the DNA is TGTGCCAGCAGCCCCGGATGGCGGGGCCCCTCGGGCTATGGCTACACCTTC. Translation gives CASSPGWRGPSGYGYTF.

J is TRBJ1-1 and V is TRBV6-1; D not resolved. This CDR3 comprises 13 residues. Germline values: CDR1 MNHNS, CDR2 SASEGT. V lost 0 bases and J 2 bases, leaving 4 bases between the germline ends. The CDR3 is CASSEAHNTEAFF. The CDR3 DNA sequence: TGTGCCAGCAGTGAAGCACATAACACTGAAGCTTTCTTT.

Of note for this clonotype: This could be a read error, since a much larger clone is one nucleotide away. CDR3 nucleotide sequence: TGTACCAGCAGCTTAACTAGCGGGGGGGGATCTAGCACAGATACGCAGTATTTT. It yields the protein CTSSLTSGGGSSTDTQYF. The rearrangement links TRBV7-2 to TRBJ2-3, with 13 bases lining up with TRBD2. Per the germline V gene, CDR1 is SGHTA and CDR2 is FQGNSA. The CDR3 is 18 amino acids. The ends lost 2 bases at V and 0 bases at J; junction bases unmatched: 5.